Each of the 7 T cell receptor beta chains below was sequenced from the same sample in a study of shared clonotypes between healthy human individuals. The data were produced by immunoSEQ multiplex PCR, yet TCRdb's version contains in-frame clones alone and is incomplete. The sample holds about 2.4 million clones; approximately 90% are singletons and the top ten take 0.13% to 0.15%. The sample consisted of naive CD4+ T cells sorted from blood. Subset noted: CD45RA+ positively selected. These receptors were collected from a young man in good health.

This sequence joins TRBV2 and TRBJ2-1; 7 nucleotides align to TRBD1. Germline loops: CDR1 SNHLY, CDR2 FYNNEI. V lost 10 bases, J lost 4 bases, and 7 bases stayed unmatched. The CDR3 spans 13 residues. The CDR3 sequence: CATRDREYNEQFF. The CDR3 DNA is TGTGCCACCCGGGACAGAGAATACAATGAGCAGTTCTTC.

The V and J genes are TRBV6-1 and TRBJ1-6; tentatively, D is TRBD1 (6 bases). Trimming took 7 bases from V and 10 from J, leaving 20 bases between them. Germline V gives CDR1 MNHNS, CDR2 SASEGT. The CDR3 has 15 amino acids. CDR3 protein: CASTRTPTGLSPLHF. The CDR3, as DNA: TGTGCCAGCACCCGAACCCCGACAGGTTTATCACCCCTCCACTTT.

The chain is built from TRBV10-3 and TRBJ2-2; 8 nucleotides agree with TRBD1. CDR1 ENHRY and CDR2 SYGVKD come from the germline V gene. J was trimmed by 5 bases and V by 4 bases; bases with no gene match: 6. This CDR3 region has 15 residues. The CDR3 coding sequence is TGTGCCATCAGTGTAGGGGACAGGAGGACCGGGGAGCTGTTTTTT. Protein: CAISVGDRRTGELFF.

There are a few counts of this clone. The chain is built from TRBV6-1 and TRBJ1-5; D unclear. Trimming pared 6 bases from V and 3 bases from J, leaving 9 bases between. Germline assignment: CDR1 MNHNS and CDR2 SASEGT. This CDR3 contains 13 residues. CDR3 protein: CASRADFNQPQHF. The CDR3, as DNA: TGTGCCAGCAGGGCGGATTTCAATCAGCCCCAGCATTTT.

The V and J genes are TRBV7-8 and TRBJ1-6, with TRBD1 matching over 7 bases. The CDR3 extends over 18 amino acids. Germline V gene lookup returns CDR1 SGHVS and CDR2 FQNEAQ. V trimming: 1 base; J trimming: 10 bases; junction bases outside the gene matches: 16. The CDR3 region is CASSLGHATGKERSPLHF. CDR3 DNA sequence: TGTGCCAGCAGCTTAGGGCACGCGACAGGGAAGGAGAGATCACCCCTCCACTTT.

V and J are TRBV25-1 and TRBJ2-1, with a possible D match to TRBD1 (5 bases). CDR3 length: 17 residues. CDR1 is MGHDK, CDR2 SYGVNS, per germline. Trimming stripped 1 base from V and 0 bases from J, with 13 bases between. The CDR3 region is CASSESSRAGSYNEQFF. The CDR3 nucleotides read TGTGCCAGCAGTGAATCCTCCAGGGCAGGCTCCTACAATGAGCAGTTCTTC.

This chain joins TRBV5-5 and TRBJ2-5; 8 bases line up with TRBD1. The CDR3 has 15 amino acids. Trimming cost V 1 base and J 0 bases; bases outside gene matches: 2. In germline, CDR1 is SGHKS, CDR2 YYEKEE (reference sequence). The CDR3 is CASSLNRGYQETQYF. The CDR3 DNA is TGTGCCAGCAGCTTGAACAGGGGGTACCAAGAGACCCAGTACTTC.